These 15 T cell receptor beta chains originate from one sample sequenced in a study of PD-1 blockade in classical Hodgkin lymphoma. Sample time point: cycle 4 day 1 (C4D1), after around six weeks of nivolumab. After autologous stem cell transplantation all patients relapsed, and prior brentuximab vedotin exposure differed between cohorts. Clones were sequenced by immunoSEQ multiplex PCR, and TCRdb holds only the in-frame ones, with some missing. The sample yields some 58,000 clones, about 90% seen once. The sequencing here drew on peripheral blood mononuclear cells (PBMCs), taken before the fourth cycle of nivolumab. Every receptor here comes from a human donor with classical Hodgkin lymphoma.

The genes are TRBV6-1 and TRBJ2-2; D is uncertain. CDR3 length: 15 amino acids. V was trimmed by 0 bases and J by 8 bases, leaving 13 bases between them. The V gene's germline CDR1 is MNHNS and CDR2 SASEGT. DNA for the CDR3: TGTGCCAGCAGTGAAGCACCTAGTAATATGGGGGAGCTGTTTTTT. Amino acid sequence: CASSEAPSNMGELFF.

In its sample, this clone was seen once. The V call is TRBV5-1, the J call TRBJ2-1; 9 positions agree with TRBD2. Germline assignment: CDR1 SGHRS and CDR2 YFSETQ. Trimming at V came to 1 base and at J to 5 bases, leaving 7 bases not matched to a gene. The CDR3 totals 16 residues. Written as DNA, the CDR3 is TGCGCCAGCAGCTTGAGACAGCGGGGGGAAAACAATGAGCAGTTCTTC. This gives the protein CASSLRQRGENNEQFF.

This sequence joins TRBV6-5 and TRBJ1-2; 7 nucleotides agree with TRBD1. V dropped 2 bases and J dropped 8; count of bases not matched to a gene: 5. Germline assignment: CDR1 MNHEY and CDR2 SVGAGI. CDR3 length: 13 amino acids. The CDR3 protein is CASSYRQGSGYTF. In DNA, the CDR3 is TGTGCCAGCAGTTACAGACAGGGAAGCGGCTACACCTTC.

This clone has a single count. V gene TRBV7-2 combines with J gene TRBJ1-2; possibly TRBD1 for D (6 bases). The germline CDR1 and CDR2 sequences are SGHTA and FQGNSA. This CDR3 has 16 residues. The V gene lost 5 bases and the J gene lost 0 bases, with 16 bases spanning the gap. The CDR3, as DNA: TGTGCCAGCAGCCGCTACGGGGGGCAGGCTAACTATGGCTACACCTTC. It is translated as CASSRYGGQANYGYTF.

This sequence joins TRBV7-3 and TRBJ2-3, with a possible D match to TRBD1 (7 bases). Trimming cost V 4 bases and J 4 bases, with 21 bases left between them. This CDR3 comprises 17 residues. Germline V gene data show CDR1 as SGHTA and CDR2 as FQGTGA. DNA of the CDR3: TGTGCCAGCAGCTGGGCCCCCCCAGGGGGAGGTGCAGATACGCAGTATTTT. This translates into CASSWAPPGGGADTQYF. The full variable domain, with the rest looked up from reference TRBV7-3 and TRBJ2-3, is GAGVSQTPSNKVTEKGKYVELRCDPISGHTALYWYRQSLGQGPEFLIYFQGTGAADDSGLPNDRFFAVRPEGSVSTLKIQRTERGDSAVYLCASSWAPPGGGADTQYFGPGTRLTVL.

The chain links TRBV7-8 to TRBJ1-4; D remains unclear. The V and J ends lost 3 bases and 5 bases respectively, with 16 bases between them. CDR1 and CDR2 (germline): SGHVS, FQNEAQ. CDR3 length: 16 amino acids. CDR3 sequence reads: CASSLYIVTLNEKLFF. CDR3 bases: TGTGCCAGCAGCTTGTATATCGTCACCTTGAATGAAAAACTGTTTTTT.

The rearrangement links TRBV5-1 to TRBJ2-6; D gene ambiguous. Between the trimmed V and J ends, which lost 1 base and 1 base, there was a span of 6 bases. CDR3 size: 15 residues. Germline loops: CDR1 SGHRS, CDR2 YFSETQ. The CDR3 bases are TGCGCCAGCAGCTTGTACCCATCTGGGGCCAACGTCCTGACTTTC. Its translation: CASSLYPSGANVLTF.

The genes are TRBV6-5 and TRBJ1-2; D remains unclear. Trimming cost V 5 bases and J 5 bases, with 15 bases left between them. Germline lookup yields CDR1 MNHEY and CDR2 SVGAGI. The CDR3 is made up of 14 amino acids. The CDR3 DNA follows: TGTGCCAGCAGTCCAGGCCTGGGGAGGTATGGCTACACCTTC. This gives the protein CASSPGLGRYGYTF.

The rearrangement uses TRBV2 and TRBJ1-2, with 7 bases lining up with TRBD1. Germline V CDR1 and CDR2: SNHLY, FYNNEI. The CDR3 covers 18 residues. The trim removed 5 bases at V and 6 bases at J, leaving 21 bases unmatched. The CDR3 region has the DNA TGTGCCAGCAGTTTCCTAACAGGGGCGACATTCAGATCTGATGGCTACACCTTC. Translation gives CASSFLTGATFRSDGYTF.

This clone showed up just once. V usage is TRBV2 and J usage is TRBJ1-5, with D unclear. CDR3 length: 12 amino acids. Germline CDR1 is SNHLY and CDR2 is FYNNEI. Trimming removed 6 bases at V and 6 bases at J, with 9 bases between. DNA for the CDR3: TGTGCCAGCAGCTCCGCGGGTCAGCCCCAGCATTTT. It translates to CASSSAGQPQHF.

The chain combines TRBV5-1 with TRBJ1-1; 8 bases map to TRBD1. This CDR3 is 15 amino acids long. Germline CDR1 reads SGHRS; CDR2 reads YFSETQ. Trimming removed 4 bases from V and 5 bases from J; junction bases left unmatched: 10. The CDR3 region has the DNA TGCGCCAGCAGCCCCCGACAGGGGACGGGGACTGAAGCTTTCTTT. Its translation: CASSPRQGTGTEAFF. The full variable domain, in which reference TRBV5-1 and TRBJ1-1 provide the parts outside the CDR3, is KAGVTQTPRYLIKTRGQQVTLSCSPISGHRSVSWYQQTPGQGLQFLFEYFSETQRNKGNFPGRFSGRQFSNSRSEMNVSTLELGDSALYLCASSPRQGTGTEAFFGQGTRLTVV.

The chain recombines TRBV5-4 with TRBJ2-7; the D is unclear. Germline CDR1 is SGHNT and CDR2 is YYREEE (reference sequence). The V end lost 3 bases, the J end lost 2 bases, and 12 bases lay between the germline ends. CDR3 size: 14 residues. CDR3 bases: TGTGCCAGCAGCTCCCTAGTTACCCCCTACGAGCAGTACTTC. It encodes CASSSLVTPYEQYF.

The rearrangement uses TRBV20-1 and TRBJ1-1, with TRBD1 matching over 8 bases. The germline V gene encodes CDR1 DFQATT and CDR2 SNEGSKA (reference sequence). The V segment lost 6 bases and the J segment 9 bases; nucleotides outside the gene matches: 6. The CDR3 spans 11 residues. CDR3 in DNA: TGCAGTGCCATGACAGGGGACAAAGCTTTCTTT. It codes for CSAMTGDKAFF.

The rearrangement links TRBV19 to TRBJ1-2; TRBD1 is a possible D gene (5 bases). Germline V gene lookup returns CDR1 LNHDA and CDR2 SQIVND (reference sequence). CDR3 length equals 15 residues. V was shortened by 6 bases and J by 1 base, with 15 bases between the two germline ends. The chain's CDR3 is CASSVIQGINYGYTF. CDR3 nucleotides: TGTGCCAGTAGCGTCATTCAGGGAATTAACTATGGCTACACCTTC.

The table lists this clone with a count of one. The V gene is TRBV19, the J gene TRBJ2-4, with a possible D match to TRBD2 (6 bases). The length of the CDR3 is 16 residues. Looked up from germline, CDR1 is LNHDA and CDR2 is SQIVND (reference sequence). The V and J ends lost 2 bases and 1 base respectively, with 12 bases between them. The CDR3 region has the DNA TGTGCCAGTAGTATAACCCCCACTAGCGCCAAAAACATTCAGTACTTC. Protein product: CASSITPTSAKNIQYF. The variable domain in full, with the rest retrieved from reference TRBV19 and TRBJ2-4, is DGGITQSPKYLFRKEGQNVTLSCEQNLNHDAMYWYRQDPGQGLRLIYYSQIVNDFQKGDIAEGYSVSREKKESFPLTVTSAQKNPTAFYLCASSITPTSAKNIQYFGAGTRLSVL.